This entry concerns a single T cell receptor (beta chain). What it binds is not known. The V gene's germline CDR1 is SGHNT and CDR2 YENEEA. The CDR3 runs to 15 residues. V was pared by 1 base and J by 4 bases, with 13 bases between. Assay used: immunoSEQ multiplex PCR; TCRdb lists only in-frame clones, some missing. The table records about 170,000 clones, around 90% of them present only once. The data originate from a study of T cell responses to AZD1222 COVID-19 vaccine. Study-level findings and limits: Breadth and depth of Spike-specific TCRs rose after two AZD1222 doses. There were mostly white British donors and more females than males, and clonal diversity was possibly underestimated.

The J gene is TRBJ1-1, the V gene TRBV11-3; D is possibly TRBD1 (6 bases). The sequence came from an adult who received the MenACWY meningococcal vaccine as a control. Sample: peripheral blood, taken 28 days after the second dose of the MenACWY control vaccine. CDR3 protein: CASSLGGAGPTEAFF. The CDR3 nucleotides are TGTGCCAGCAGCTTAGGGGGGGCAGGGCCCACTGAAGCTTTCTTT.